Presented here are 30 T cell receptor beta chains from one specimen sequenced in a study of shared clonotypes between healthy human individuals. Sequencing used immunoSEQ multiplex PCR; TCRdb keeps in-frame clones, though not all of them. The sample has nearly 750,000 clones, roughly 72% seen once. The material sequenced was memory CD4+ T cells sorted from blood. Subset denoted: CD45RA-negative fraction. Source of these receptors: a woman in her 30s in good health.

This chain connects TRBV28 to TRBJ1-2; 12 bases match TRBD1. The CDR3 extends over 15 amino acids. V was pared by 1 base and J by 7 bases, with 4 bases of the junction left unmatched. Germline values: CDR1 MDHEN, CDR2 SYDVKM. CDR3 DNA: TGTGCCAGCAGTTTATTGGGACAGGGGGCGTCTGGCTACACCTTC. This translates into CASSLLGQGASGYTF.

This clone has more than one count but fewer than ten. This chain links TRBV28 with TRBJ1-1; D is unresolved. The CDR3 totals 14 residues. The V end lost 3 bases, the J end lost 1 base, and 9 bases lay between the germline ends. CDR1 is MDHEN and CDR2 is SYDVKM in the germline V gene. The CDR3 here is CASSFLARNTEAFF. Written as DNA, the CDR3 is TGTGCCAGCAGTTTCCTCGCGAGGAACACTGAAGCTTTCTTT.

The gene calls are TRBV25-1 and TRBJ2-7, with a tentative D call TRBD1 (8 bases). The CDR3 length is 14 residues. V shed 4 bases and J shed 6 bases, with 16 bases lying between them. In germline, CDR1 is MGHDK, CDR2 SYGVNS. Here the CDR3 DNA reads TGTGCCAGCAGTGCCAACAGGGGGACTACCGAGCAGTACTTC. Amino acids: CASSANRGTTEQYF.

The chain employs TRBV4-2 and TRBJ2-7, with D perhaps TRBD1 or TRBD2 (5 bases each). CDR1 LGHNA and CDR2 YNFKEQ come from the germline V gene. CDR3 length equals 16 residues. The germline V and J ends were trimmed by 1 base and 2 bases, with 15 bases remaining between them. CDR3 nucleotides: TGTGCCAGCAGCCAAGTTTGGACTGGGGACGCCTACGAGCAGTACTTC. Amino acid sequence: CASSQVWTGDAYEQYF.

V is TRBV7-8 and J is TRBJ2-4; 9 nucleotides match TRBD1. After removal of 1 base from V and 7 bases from J, the junction contained 5 bases not matched to a gene. Germline CDR1 and CDR2: SGHVS and FQNEAQ. The CDR3 has 15 residues. DNA of the CDR3: TGTGCCAGCAGCTTAGGGGGACAGGGAGGGAACATTCAGTACTTC. Amino acid sequence: CASSLGGQGGNIQYF.

The chain recombines TRBV21-1 with TRBJ1-5; the table's TRBD1 call for D was not verified on the DNA. TRBV21-1 is shown as a pseudogene. The CDR3 covers 15 residues. The CDR3 DNA sequence: TGTGCCAGCAGCAAAACAGGGTATAGCAATCAGCCCCAGCATTTT. This codes for CASSKTGYSNQPQHF.

V is TRBV11-2 and J is TRBJ1-3; no clear D gene. The CDR3 is made up of 15 amino acids. The germline gives CDR1 SGHAT, CDR2 FQNNGV. Trimming cost V 4 bases and J 0 bases, with 10 bases left between them. Written as DNA, the CDR3 is TGTGCCAGCAGCTCGAGGACTAGCTCTGGAAACACCATATATTTT. Its translation: CASSSRTSSGNTIYF.

This clone was observed many times. The chain employs TRBV7-8 and TRBJ1-4; tentative D call: TRBD1 (6 bases). The V end lost 5 bases, the J end lost 4 bases, and 23 bases lay between the germline ends. Germline V gene sequence: CDR1 SGHVS, CDR2 FQNEAQ. The CDR3 runs 18 residues. For the CDR3, the DNA is TGTGCCAGCAGCCCGGGAGTCTCAGGGACATGGGGTAATGAAAAACTGTTTTTT. Encoded protein: CASSPGVSGTWGNEKLFF.

The rearrangement uses TRBV7-2 and TRBJ2-6; D is perhaps TRBD2 (7 bases). The CDR3 runs to 17 residues. Deletions cut 6 bases from V and 2 bases from J, with 17 bases between. Germline values: CDR1 SGHTA, CDR2 FQGNSA. CDR3 residues: CASSRGGSPPGANVLTF. The CDR3 nucleotides are TGTGCCAGCAGTAGGGGGGGCAGCCCCCCTGGGGCCAACGTCCTGACTTTC. The full variable domain, in which reference TRBV7-2 and TRBJ2-6 provide the parts outside the CDR3, is GAGVSQSPSNKVTEKGKDVELRCDPISGHTALYWYRQSLGQGLEFLIYFQGNSAPDKSGLPSDRFSAERTGGSVSTLTIQRTQQEDSAVYLCASSRGGSPPGANVLTFGAGSRLTVL.

J is TRBJ2-6 and V is TRBV12-2. TRBV12-2 is flagged as a pseudogene. The CDR3 spans 14 residues. In nucleotides, the CDR3 is TGTGCAAGTCGCTTCAAGGCTGGGGCCAACGTCCTGACTTTC. Residues: CASRFKAGANVLTF.

The gene calls are TRBV6-4 and TRBJ2-7; D uncertain. Between the trimmed V and J ends, which lost 5 bases and 6 bases, there was a span of 20 bases. There are 15 residues in the CDR3. CDR1 and CDR2 from the germline V gene are MRHNA and SNTAGT. The CDR3 is CASSPSAGLSREQYF. As DNA, the CDR3 is TGTGCCAGCAGTCCCTCGGCAGGTCTGAGTCGCGAGCAGTACTTC.

The chain links TRBV18 to TRBJ2-7, with 13 bases that match TRBD2. V shed 1 base and J 7 bases; nucleotides not matched to a gene: 4. Per the germline V gene, CDR1 is KGHSH and CDR2 is LQKENI. The CDR3 totals 15 residues. The CDR3 is CASSPRGLAGREQYF. The DNA for the CDR3 is TGTGCCAGCTCACCACGGGGACTAGCGGGACGGGAGCAGTACTTC.

The gene calls are TRBV5-1 and TRBJ1-2; the D is unclear. The germline V and J ends were trimmed by 5 bases and 1 base, with 9 bases remaining between them. The CDR3 consists of 13 residues. Germline assignment: CDR1 SGHRS and CDR2 YFSETQ. The CDR3 nucleotides read TGCGCCAGCAGACTGTCCAGTAACTATGGCTACACCTTC. It is translated as CASRLSSNYGYTF.

The genes are TRBV11-2 and TRBJ2-1, with 7 bases matching TRBD2. The CDR3 totals 17 residues. Germline lookup yields CDR1 SGHAT and CDR2 FQNNGV. Trimming cost V 1 base and J 7 bases; bases outside gene matches: 13. In nucleotides, the CDR3 is TGTGCCAGCAGCTTAGGGTCGGCGGGAGATGGCGGAAATGAGCAGTTCTTC. This gives the protein CASSLGSAGDGGNEQFF.

This rearrangement joins TRBV5-1 to TRBJ2-7; D remains ambiguous. The CDR3 extends over 16 amino acids. The germline gives CDR1 SGHRS, CDR2 YFSETQ. V was pared by 0 bases and J by 0 bases, with 13 bases between. CDR3 loop: CASSLDPGRSSYEQYF. The DNA of the CDR3 is TGCGCCAGCAGCTTGGATCCAGGCCGCAGCTCCTACGAGCAGTACTTC. The full variable domain, in which reference TRBV5-1 and TRBJ2-7 provide the parts outside the CDR3, is KAGVTQTPRYLIKTRGQQVTLSCSPISGHRSVSWYQQTPGQGLQFLFEYFSETQRNKGNFPGRFSGRQFSNSRSEMNVSTLELGDSALYLCASSLDPGRSSYEQYFGPGTRLTVT.

This chain links TRBV6-1 with TRBJ1-1, with 8 bases identical to TRBD1. This CDR3 comprises 13 residues. The trim removed 2 bases at V and 10 bases at J, leaving 6 bases unmatched. Germline V gives CDR1 MNHNS, CDR2 SASEGT. In nucleotides, the CDR3 is TGTGCCAGCAGTGAAAGAGGACAGGGAAGAGCTTTCTTT. Translating gives CASSERGQGRAFF.

This clone was recorded many times. This chain connects TRBV4-1 to TRBJ2-7; D ambiguous. CDR1 and CDR2 (germline): MGHRA, YSYEKL. Trimming shortened V by 0 bases and J by 3 bases, and 9 bases separated the two germline ends. This CDR3 is 14 amino acids long. The CDR3 protein is CASSQDRQNYEQYF. Written as DNA, the CDR3 is TGCGCCAGCAGCCAAGATAGGCAGAACTACGAGCAGTACTTC.

The V call is TRBV27, the J call TRBJ2-2; 9 bases are shared with TRBD2. Germline CDR1 is MNHEY and CDR2 is SMNVEV (reference sequence). This CDR3 has 15 amino acids. Trimming at V came to 2 bases and at J to 7 bases, leaving 5 bases not matched to a gene. Here the CDR3 DNA reads TGTGCCAGCAGTTTAAAAGCGGGAGGTATCGGGGAGCTGTTTTTT. Translated: CASSLKAGGIGELFF.

The rearrangement links TRBV5-8 to TRBJ1-5; 9 bases align to TRBD1. The CDR3 sequence is 14 residues long. Germline values: CDR1 SGHTS, CDR2 YDEGEE. The junction had 2 bases not matched to a gene; V was cut back by 0 bases and J by 7 bases. CDR3: CASSLEQGAQPQHF. CDR3 nucleotides: TGTGCCAGCAGCTTGGAACAGGGGGCCCAGCCCCAGCATTTT.

V is TRBV28 and J is TRBJ1-1; 7 nucleotides align to TRBD1. The CDR3 runs to 14 residues. After removal of 7 bases from V and 7 bases from J, the junction contained 12 bases not matched to a gene. Germline CDR1 is MDHEN and CDR2 is SYDVKM. The CDR3 DNA reads TGTGCCAGCAACTATTGGAGACAGGGTGGTGAAGCTTTCTTT. Its protein is CASNYWRQGGEAFF.

This clone showed up just a few times. The chain joins TRBV14 to TRBJ2-1; 10 bases are a match to TRBD2. The V gene's germline CDR1 is SGHDN and CDR2 FVKESK. The CDR3 runs 16 residues. V lost 2 bases, J lost 9 bases, and 10 bases stayed unmatched. CDR3 region: CASSQRGLAGVGEQFF. As DNA, the CDR3 is TGTGCCAGCAGCCAACGGGGGCTAGCGGGAGTTGGTGAGCAGTTCTTC.

This chain connects TRBV11-2 to TRBJ2-5; 13 bases are a match to TRBD2. Germline CDR1 and CDR2: SGHAT and FQNNGV. The CDR3 length is 14 residues. Losses at the gene ends were 4 bases for V and 4 bases for J; bases not matched to a gene: 0. CDR3 sequence: CASSWTSGRETQYF. CDR3 sequence (DNA): TGTGCCAGCAGCTGGACTAGCGGGAGAGAGACCCAGTACTTC.

The count of this clone is one. V is TRBV7-9 and J is TRBJ2-3; no firm D call. Trimming left V 5 bases short and J 6 bases short, with 12 bases between. This CDR3 is built from 13 residues. Germline CDR1 is SEHNR and CDR2 is FQNEAQ (reference sequence). The CDR3 region is CASSGGVRDTQYF. The CDR3 DNA reads TGTGCCAGCAGCGGTGGGGTCCGGGATACGCAGTATTTT.

The chain recombines TRBV29-1 with TRBJ2-7; 12 bases agree with TRBD2. The CDR3 totals 14 residues. Germline V CDR1 and CDR2: SQVTM, ANQGSEA. Trimming cost V 6 bases and J 3 bases; bases outside gene matches: 6. CDR3 nucleotide sequence: TGCAGCGTCATAGGACTAGCGGGAAACTACGAGCAGTACTTC. As protein: CSVIGLAGNYEQYF.

This clone was seen once. This rearrangement joins TRBV7-9 to TRBJ2-1; TRBD2 agrees at 10 bases. J lost 9 bases, V lost 1 base, and 3 bases had no gene match. Germline V lookup: CDR1 SEHNR, CDR2 FQNEAQ (reference sequence). There are 14 residues in the CDR3. CDR3 protein: CASSLEASGSEQFF. In DNA, the CDR3 is TGTGCCAGCAGCTTAGAGGCTAGCGGGAGTGAGCAGTTCTTC.

This clone was picked up a small number of times. The CDR3 nucleotides are TGCGCCAGCAGCTCCGGGACGGAGGGGTCGCCCCAGCATTTT. This encodes CASSSGTEGSPQHF. The chain carries TRBV5-1 and TRBJ1-5; a possible D gene is TRBD1 (5 bases). Trimming took 3 bases from V and 9 from J, leaving 16 bases between them. Germline values: CDR1 SGHRS, CDR2 YFSETQ. This CDR3 contains 14 residues. Together with reference TRBV5-1 and TRBJ1-5, the CDR3 gives the full variable domain: KAGVTQTPRYLIKTRGQQVTLSCSPISGHRSVSWYQQTPGQGLQFLFEYFSETQRNKGNFPGRFSGRQFSNSRSEMNVSTLELGDSALYLCASSSGTEGSPQHFGDGTRLSIL.

The CDR3 coding sequence is TGTGCCAGTAGTCACAGGGATAGCAATCAGCCCCAGCATTTT. This encodes CASSHRDSNQPQHF. The chain uses TRBV19 and TRBJ1-5; D is perhaps TRBD1 (6 bases). Germline CDR1 LNHDA, CDR2 SQIVND (reference sequence). V was trimmed by 5 bases and J by 0 bases, leaving 8 bases between them. The CDR3 consists of 14 residues.

The rearrangement uses TRBV5-1 and TRBJ2-3, with TRBD1 matching over 8 bases. Germline loops: CDR1 SGHRS, CDR2 YFSETQ. Trimming cost V 0 bases and J 3 bases; bases outside gene matches: 6. The CDR3 is made up of 16 amino acids. The CDR3 sequence is CASSLGGTGRTDTQYF. The CDR3 DNA reads TGCGCCAGCAGCTTGGGCGGGACAGGAAGAACAGATACGCAGTATTTT.

This chain joins TRBV2 and TRBJ2-3, with 14 bases lining up with TRBD2. V shed 5 bases, J shed 1 base, and the junction held 2 bases outside the gene matches. Germline CDR1 is SNHLY and CDR2 is FYNNEI. CDR3 length: 16 amino acids. The DNA for the CDR3 is TGTGCCAGCAGTCGACTAGCGGGAGGGGGCACAGATACGCAGTATTTT. This sequence encodes CASSRLAGGGTDTQYF.

This clone was observed a single time. This chain uses TRBV11-2 with TRBJ2-1; 8 positions match TRBD2. This CDR3 spans 17 amino acids. Germline V CDR1 and CDR2: SGHAT, FQNNGV. V trimming: 5 bases; J trimming: 0 bases; junction bases outside the gene matches: 9. In DNA, the CDR3 is TGTGCCAGCAGCCCCCGGGCCAGCGGGAGCTCCTACAATGAGCAGTTCTTC. Its protein product is CASSPRASGSSYNEQFF. Combining the CDR3 with reference TRBV11-2 and TRBJ2-1 gives the whole variable domain EAGVAQSPRYKIIEKRQSVAFWCNPISGHATLYWYQQILGQGPKLLIQFQNNGVVDDSQLPKDRFSAERLKGVDSTLKIQPAKLEDSAVYLCASSPRASGSSYNEQFFGPGTRLTVL.